This T cell receptor (beta chain) was observed in a study of blood T cell repertoires in COVID-19. Trimming left V 4 bases short and J 3 bases short, with 22 bases between. The CDR3 has 17 residues. Germline V CDR1 and CDR2: SEHNR, FQNEAQ (reference sequence). Clones were read by immunoSEQ multiplex PCR, and TCRdb kept only the in-frame ones, dropping some. Counted here are roughly 300,000 clones, about 90% occurring once; the ten biggest clones make up approximately 5.3%. Participants spanned ages about 18 to 100 years and resided in about two dozen US areas. Sequencing used PBMCs or T cells enriched from blood (not recorded which). The receptor's source is a young woman who had recovered from COVID-19. This chain joins TRBV7-9 and TRBJ2-7; a possible D gene is TRBD1 (5 bases). CDR3 nucleotides: TGTGCCAGCAGCTCGCCGACTCAGACAGACACCGTCTACGAGCAGTACTTC. Protein product: CASSSPTQTDTVYEQYF.